This is a list of T cell receptor beta chains from one sample in a study of early T cells in non-severe SARS-CoV-2 infection. TCRdb re-called the 5' RACE reads through MiXCR, storing one row per CDR3 protein. The sample shows about 61,000 distinct CDR3 sequences, roughly a tenth of them seen only once. Sequenced material: whole blood. The receptors were sampled from an adult who was a healthcare worker with PCR-confirmed SARS-CoV-2 infection or an uninfected control (not recorded which). CDR3s include the opening cysteine and the closing phenylalanine or tryptophan. A D gene is named only where the DNA matches it firmly. A row's size may be missing; if present it is once, few, many or a size class.

d_call	v_call	clone_size	j_call	cdr3_nt	cdr3_aa
.	TRBV20-1	.	TRBJ2-7	TGCAGTGCTAGCCCCCGCCCCACCTACGAGCAGTACTTC	CSASPRPTYEQYF
.	TRBV7-9	.	TRBJ2-2	TGTGCCAGCATGCCCCAGTTTAAACCGAACACCGGGGAGCTGTTTTTT	CASMPQFKPNTGELFF
.	TRBV4-1	.	TRBJ2-7	TGCGCCAGCAGACAAACAACAGGGACCCTATATAACGAGCAGTACTTC	CASRQTTGTLYNEQYF
.	TRBV4-3	many	TRBJ2-6	TGCGCCAGCAGCCAAGACAGGAGCTCTGGGGCCAACGTCCTGACTTTC	CASSQDRSSGANVLTF
TRBD1	TRBV20-1	many	TRBJ1-6	TGCAGTGCTAGGGAACTTGTGACCCGGACAGGGGGCAATTCACCCCTCCACTTT	CSARELVTRTGGNSPLHF
TRBD1	TRBV2	many	TRBJ1-2	TGTGCCAGCACGGGATTAGGGACAGGCTCATCTGGCTACACCTTC	CASTGLGTGSSGYTF
.	TRBV12-3/TRBV12-4	many	TRBJ2-1	TGTGCCAGCAGCCGAGACTGGGGCAATGAGCAGTTCTTC	CASSRDWGNEQFF
.	TRBV12-3/TRBV12-4	.	TRBJ2-1	TGTGCCAGCAGTTTAGATTTATCAACCAATGAGCAGTTCTTC	CASSLDLSTNEQFF
.	TRBV19	.	TRBJ2-7	TGTGCCAGTAGTAACCGCCGGGGCGACGAGCAGTACTTC	CASSNRRGDEQYF
.	TRBV20-1	many	TRBJ2-1	TGCAGTGCTAGAGATAAGGTCGGACACAATAACAATGAGCAGTTCTTC	CSARDKVGHNNNEQFF
.	TRBV6-1	.	TRBJ2-2	TGTGCCAGCAGTGAAGGGACACTGTACACCGGGGAGCTGTTTTTT	CASSEGTLYTGELFF
.	TRBV7-8	.	TRBJ1-1	TGTGCCAGCAGCATGCCGCGGGGCACTGAAGCTTTCTTT	CASSMPRGTEAFF
TRBD1	TRBV6-6	many	TRBJ1-2	TGTGCCAGCAGCCCCCAGGGCCCCGGGACAGGGGGCGACTATGGCTACACCTTC	CASSPQGPGTGGDYGYTF
.	TRBV14	many	TRBJ2-3	TGTGCCAGCAGCCAGGGCGATACGCAGTATTTT	CASSQGDTQYF
TRBD2	TRBV7-9	many	TRBJ2-3	TGTGCCAGCAGCTTAGGGCCGGCTAGCGGGGACACAGATACGCAGTATTTT	CASSLGPASGDTDTQYF
.	TRBV5-4	.	TRBJ1-2	TGTGCCAGCAGCTTCTGGGGAATCCCGGGGAGCTACACCTTC	CASSFWGIPGSYTF
.	TRBV12-3/TRBV12-4	many	TRBJ1-3	TGTGCCAGCGGCTTCAGGGTTGGTGGAAACACCATATATTTT	CASGFRVGGNTIYF
.	TRBV27	few	TRBJ2-1	TGTGCCAGCAGTTTATCGGGAAATGAGCAGTTCTTC	CASSLSGNEQFF
.	TRBV21-1	.	TRBJ1-4	TGTGCCAGCATAATACTGGGGACAGGGGGTGAAAAACTGTTTTTT	CASIILGTGGEKLFF
.	TRBV10-3	many	TRBJ2-7	TGTGCCATCAGTGACCCAGGCAGTGGCGAGCAGTACTTC	CAISDPGSGEQYF
.	TRBV12-3/TRBV12-4	many	TRBJ1-1	TGTGCCAGCAGTTTCGGAGGGGGTAACACTGAAGCTTTCTTT	CASSFGGGNTEAFF
.	TRBV4-1	many	TRBJ2-3	TGCGCCAGCAGCCAAGAAAGGTACAGGGTCGGAGGCGCAGATACGCAGTATTTT	CASSQERYRVGGADTQYF
.	TRBV6-5	few	TRBJ1-1	TGTGCCAGCAGTTCCCCTCGAGCCATTACAGGAGAAGCTTTCTTT	CASSSPRAITGEAFF
.	TRBV29-1	few	TRBJ1-2	TGCAGCGTTGAGGGCCCCCTCGGGGCTTTTGGCTACACCTTC	CSVEGPLGAFGYTF
.	TRBV12-3/TRBV12-4	many	TRBJ1-2	TGTGCCAGCAGTTTAAGAATGGGGCAAGGCTACACCTTC	CASSLRMGQGYTF
.	TRBV10-3	few	TRBJ2-3	TGTGCCATCAGTGGGCCAGCGAGGGATACGCAGTATTTT	CAISGPARDTQYF